The next 10 T cell receptor beta chains were all read from a single sample in a study of immune evolution from preneoplasia to lung adenocarcinoma. Produced via immunoSEQ multiplex PCR; TCRdb's table is partial and in-frame only. This table has 9,500 to 11,000 clones, 75% to 80% appearing once. Sample: FFPE minimally invasive lung adenocarcinoma tissue. These receptors came from a person aged 65 to 85 with lung adenocarcinoma.

V and J are TRBV30 and TRBJ1-4; D ambiguous. Between the trimmed V and J ends, which lost 0 bases and 8 bases, there was a span of 7 bases. This CDR3 is 12 amino acids long. Germline V gene data show CDR1 as GTSNPN and CDR2 as SVGIG (reference sequence). Written as DNA, the CDR3 is TGTGCCTGGAGTGTTATCCGAGAAAAACTGTTTTTT. Its protein is CAWSVIREKLFF.

The gene calls are TRBV6-5 and TRBJ1-2; 7 positions agree with TRBD1. Per germline, CDR1 MNHEY and CDR2 SVGAGI. The CDR3 runs 12 residues. V gave up 10 bases and J gave up 10 bases; unmatched junction bases: 12. The CDR3 reads CATHRGSNAYTF. DNA for the CDR3: TGTGCCACCCACAGGGGATCGAATGCCTACACCTTC.

The table lists this clone with a few counts. The chain recombines TRBV28 with TRBJ1-6; a possible D gene is TRBD1 (5 bases). The CDR3 runs 17 residues. Trimming removed 1 base from V and 8 bases from J, with 18 bases in between. CDR1 is MDHEN, CDR2 SYDVKM, per germline. CDR3 sequence (DNA): TGTGCCAGCAGTTTATATCTTTTGGGGGGAGGGTATTCACCCCTCCACTTT. Translation: CASSLYLLGGGYSPLHF.

V gene TRBV5-4 combines with J gene TRBJ2-2; D call uncertain. The V gene lost 2 bases and the J gene lost 2 bases, with 13 bases spanning the gap. Germline V gives CDR1 SGHNT, CDR2 YYREEE (reference sequence). The CDR3 extends over 16 amino acids. This CDR3 is CASSFVDFTNTGELFF. The CDR3 DNA reads as TGTGCCAGCAGCTTCGTCGACTTCACAAACACCGGGGAGCTGTTTTTT.

The V gene is TRBV18, the J gene TRBJ2-3, with D possibly being TRBD2 (6 bases). V was shortened by 3 bases and J by 2 bases, with 12 bases between the two germline ends. Per the germline V gene, CDR1 is KGHSH and CDR2 is LQKENI. This CDR3 is 15 amino acids long. DNA of the CDR3: TGTGCCAGCTCACCGGGGACTCTTGCCACAGATACGCAGTATTTT. Translation: CASSPGTLATDTQYF. Filled out from reference TRBV18 and TRBJ2-3, the complete variable domain reads NAGVMQNPRHLVRRRGQEARLRCSPMKGHSHVYWYRQLPEEGLKFMVYLQKENIIDESGMPKERFSAEFPKEGPSILRIQQVVRGDSAAYFCASSPGTLATDTQYFGPGTRLTVL.

This clone was recorded only once. The chain joins TRBV28 to TRBJ1-2, with 7 positions matching TRBD1. Germline values: CDR1 MDHEN, CDR2 SYDVKM. This CDR3 has 12 residues. Unmatched junction bases numbered 3, after V lost 5 bases and J lost 6 bases. The CDR3 DNA reads as TGTGCCAGCAGTGCAACAGGGGATGGCTACACCTTC. It codes for CASSATGDGYTF.

CDR3 in amino acids: CASSAQGGYSNQPQHF. The CDR3 nucleotides are TGTGCCAGCAGTGCTCAGGGGGGGTATAGCAATCAGCCCCAGCATTTT. This sequence joins TRBV6-1 and TRBJ1-5; TRBD1 matches 7 bases. The germline V gene encodes CDR1 MNHNS and CDR2 SASEGT. The CDR3 runs 16 residues. J lost 0 bases, V lost 4 bases, and 6 bases had no gene match.

The CDR3 spells CASSFARGISSEAFF. The DNA of the CDR3 is TGTGCCAGCAGCTTCGCACGGGGCATAAGTTCTGAAGCTTTCTTT. J is TRBJ1-1 and V is TRBV11-2, with D possibly matching TRBD1 (5 bases). The CDR3 length is 15 residues. V lost 3 bases and J 6 bases, leaving 17 bases between the germline ends. In germline, CDR1 is SGHAT, CDR2 FQNNGV.

The J gene is TRBJ2-1, the V gene TRBV9, with 8 nucleotides matching TRBD2. With V trimmed by 5 bases and J by 7 bases, 5 bases remained unmatched. The germline CDR1 and CDR2 sequences are SGDLS and YYNGEE. This CDR3 spans 13 amino acids. CDR3 protein: CASSAGGENEQFF. CDR3 in DNA: TGTGCCAGCAGTGCCGGGGGGGAGAATGAGCAGTTCTTC.

This chain's CDR3 is CSAGYTGELFF. The CDR3 DNA reads as TGCAGCGCCGGATACACCGGGGAGCTGTTTTTT. The J gene is TRBJ2-2, the V gene TRBV29-1; D is unresolved. Deletions cut 7 bases from V and 3 bases from J, with 6 bases between. The CDR3 extends over 11 amino acids. In germline, CDR1 is SQVTM, CDR2 ANQGSEA.